The T cell receptor (beta chain) described here comes from a study of blood T cell repertoires in COVID-19. Seattle patients were enrolled during active infection and followed longitudinally. Measured with immunoSEQ multiplex PCR; TCRdb has only the in-frame clones, and not every one. The sample includes about 46,000 clones, 70% to 90% of them seen just once. Looked up from germline, CDR1 is SGHDT and CDR2 is YYEEEE. Deletions cut 1 base from V and 0 bases from J, with 10 bases between. The CDR3 totals 15 residues. Sample: peripheral blood. This TCR was sampled from an elderly woman with COVID-19, enrolled during active disease. The chain joins TRBV5-6 to TRBJ1-1; D gene ambiguous. DNA for the CDR3: TGTGCCAGCAGCTTGTTCGGCGGAATGAACACTGAAGCTTTCTTT. Translated, it gives CASSLFGGMNTEAFF. Together with reference TRBV5-6 and TRBJ1-1, the CDR3 gives the full variable domain: DAGVTQSPTHLIKTRGQQVTLRCSPKSGHDTVSWYQQALGQGPQFIFQYYEEEERQRGNFPDRFSGHQFPNYSSELNVNALLLGDSALYLCASSLFGGMNTEAFFGQGTRLTVV.